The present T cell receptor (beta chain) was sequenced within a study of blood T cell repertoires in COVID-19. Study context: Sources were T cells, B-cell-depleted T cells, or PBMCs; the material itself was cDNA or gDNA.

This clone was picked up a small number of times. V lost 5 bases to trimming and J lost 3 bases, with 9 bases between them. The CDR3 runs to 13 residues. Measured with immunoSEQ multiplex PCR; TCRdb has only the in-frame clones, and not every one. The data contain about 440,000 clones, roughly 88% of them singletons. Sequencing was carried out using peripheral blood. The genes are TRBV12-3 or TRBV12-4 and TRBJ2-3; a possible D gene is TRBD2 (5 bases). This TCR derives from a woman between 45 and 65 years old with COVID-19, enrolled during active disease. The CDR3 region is CASSLRTTDTQYF. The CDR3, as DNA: TGTGCCAGCAGTCTCCGGACTACAGATACGCAGTATTTT.